These T cell receptor beta chains were read from a single sample in a study of blood T cell repertoires in COVID-19. Only in-frame clones appear in the TCRdb table, and some are missing; sequencing was by immunoSEQ multiplex PCR. The sample shows fewer than 250,000 clones, around four fifths of them seen only once. Material for sequencing was peripheral blood. Receptors originate from a man aged 50 to 60 with active or convalescent COVID-19. The CDR3 runs from the conserved cysteine through the conserved F or W.

CDR3 length: 17
V gene: TRBV19
CDR3 protein: CASRSKVDRGMNTEAFF

CDR3 length: 15
V gene: TRBV11-2
CDR3 protein: CASSKNRGRDFEAFF

CDR3 length: 15
V gene: TRBV6-2/TRBV6-3
CDR3 protein: CASSRTSGRAVEQFF

CDR3 length: 16
V gene: TRBV4-1
CDR3 protein: CASSQDRQTREREQYF

CDR3 length: 16
V gene: TRBV4-1
CDR3 protein: CASSQEVGLATDTQYF

CDR3 length: 14
V gene: TRBV6-5
CDR3 protein: CASRWTSHTDTQYF

CDR3 length: 14
V gene: TRBV7-2
CDR3 protein: CASSLGMQSKGYTF

CDR3 length: 23
V gene: TRBV28
CDR3 protein: CASSLLLGLAGGPLESGANVLTF

CDR3 length: 15
V gene: TRBV18
CDR3 protein: CASSPSGQKYNGYTF

CDR3 length: 17
V gene: TRBV18
CDR3 protein: CASSPNIGTASNYGYTF

CDR3 length: 16
V gene: TRBV5-8
CDR3 protein: CASSLDRGQGEGGYTF

CDR3 length: 13
V gene: TRBV29-1
CDR3 protein: CSVARKPNTEAFF

CDR3 length: 15
V gene: TRBV7-2
CDR3 protein: CASRNPGGWRNTIYF

CDR3 length: 15
V gene: TRBV6-2/TRBV6-3
CDR3 protein: CASSYSGTSIGEQFF

CDR3 length: 15
V gene: TRBV6-5
CDR3 protein: CASKPPGQGAGEQYF

CDR3 length: 12
V gene: TRBV6-5
CDR3 protein: CASRQGRDTQYF

CDR3 length: 15
V gene: TRBV30
CDR3 protein: CALEGGDRSSYEQYF

CDR3 length: 14
V gene: TRBV5-1
CDR3 protein: CASSLGSGEDEAFF

CDR3 length: 12
V gene: TRBV29-1
CDR3 protein: CSVEWQGNEQFF

CDR3 length: 16
V gene: TRBV4-1
CDR3 protein: CASSKISGGSSYEQYF

CDR3 length: 13
V gene: TRBV9
CDR3 protein: CASTTLTSGSLYF